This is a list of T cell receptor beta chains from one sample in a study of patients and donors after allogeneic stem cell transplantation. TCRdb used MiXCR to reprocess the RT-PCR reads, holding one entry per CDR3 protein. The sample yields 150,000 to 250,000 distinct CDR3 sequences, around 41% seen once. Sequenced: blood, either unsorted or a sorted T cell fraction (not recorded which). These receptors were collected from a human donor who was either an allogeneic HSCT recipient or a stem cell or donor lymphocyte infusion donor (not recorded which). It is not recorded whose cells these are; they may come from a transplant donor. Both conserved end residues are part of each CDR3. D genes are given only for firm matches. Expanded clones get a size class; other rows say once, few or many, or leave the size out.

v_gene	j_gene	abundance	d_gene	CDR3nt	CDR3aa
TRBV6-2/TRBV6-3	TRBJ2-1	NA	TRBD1	TGTGCCAGCAGTTGGACAGGGCCCCTCTACAATGAGCAGTTCTTC	CASSWTGPLYNEQFF
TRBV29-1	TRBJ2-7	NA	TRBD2	TGCAGCGCCGGACTAGCGGGAGACTCCCACTACGAGCAGTACTTC	CSAGLAGDSHYEQYF
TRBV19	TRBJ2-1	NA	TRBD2	TGTGCCAGTAGTGGGGGACTAGCGGCATCCTACAATGAGCAGTTCTTC	CASSGGLAASYNEQFF
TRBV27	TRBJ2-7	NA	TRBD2	TGTGCCAGCAGTTTAGGCGGGAGTTTGGGCGAGCAGTACTTC	CASSLGGSLGEQYF
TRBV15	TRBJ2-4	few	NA	TGTGCCACCAGCAGAGAAATTGACATTCAGTACTTC	CATSREIDIQYF
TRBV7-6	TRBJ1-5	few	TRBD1	TGTGCCAGCAGCTTAAATATCGGGACAGGGAACCTGAATCAGCCCCAGCATTTT	CASSLNIGTGNLNQPQHF
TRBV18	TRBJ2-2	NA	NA	TGTGCCAGCTCACTCTTGAAAGGGGGACCCGGGGAGCTGTTTTTT	CASSLLKGGPGELFF
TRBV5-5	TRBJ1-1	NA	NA	TGTGCCAGCAGCTTGGAGCGCCGGGATCCGATGAACACTGAAGCTTTCTTT	CASSLERRDPMNTEAFF
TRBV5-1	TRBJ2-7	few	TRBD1	TGCGCCAGCAGCTTGACTCCGGGACAGGCGTCCTACGAGCAGTACTTC	CASSLTPGQASYEQYF
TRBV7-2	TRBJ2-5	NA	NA	TGTGCCAGCAGCTCTCCCCGTCTGGGATTAACGGAGACCCAGTACTTC	CASSSPRLGLTETQYF
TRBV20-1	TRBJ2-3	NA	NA	TGCAGTGCTACCCGGGACAGCACAGATACGCAGTATTTT	CSATRDSTDTQYF
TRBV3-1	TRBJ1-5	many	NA	TGTGCCAGCAGCCAAGATGGGGGGGAGCAGCAGCCCCAGCATTTT	CASSQDGGEQQPQHF
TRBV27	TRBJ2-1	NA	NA	TGTGCCAGCAGTGCCCGAGGGCTCTCCTACAATGAGCAGTTCTTC	CASSARGLSYNEQFF
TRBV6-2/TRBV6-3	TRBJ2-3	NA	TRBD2	TGTGCCAGCAGTTACGACCGGCGGGGGAAGAACACAGATACGCAGTATTTT	CASSYDRRGKNTDTQYF
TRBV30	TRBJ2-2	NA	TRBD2	TGTGCCTGGTCCTATGGACTAGCGGGAGTATCTGGGGAGCTGTTTTTT	CAWSYGLAGVSGELFF
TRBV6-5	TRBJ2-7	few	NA	TGTGCCAGCAGCCCCAGGGAGTTTAGCTCCTACGAGCAGTACTTC	CASSPREFSSYEQYF
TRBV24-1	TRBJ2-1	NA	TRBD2	TGTGCCACCAGTGATTTTGGGACTAGCGGGTCGGAGAATGAGCAGTTCTTC	CATSDFGTSGSENEQFF
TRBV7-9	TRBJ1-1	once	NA	TGTGCCAGCAGCTTAGACAGGGAAGAAGCTTTCTTT	CASSLDREEAFF
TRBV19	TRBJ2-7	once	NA	TGTGCCAGTAGTTTAGCGGAAAGCTCCTACGAGCAGTACTTC	CASSLAESSYEQYF
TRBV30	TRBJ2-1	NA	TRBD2	TGTGCCTGGGATCAACTAGCGGCGAAGTACAATGAGCAGTTCTTC	CAWDQLAAKYNEQFF
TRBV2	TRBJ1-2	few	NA	TGTGCCAGCAGTGAAAAGTCTGGAAACTATGGCTACACCTTC	CASSEKSGNYGYTF
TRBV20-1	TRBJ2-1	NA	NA	TGCAGTGCTAGACTGGACTCCCAAGTATACGATGAGCAGTTCTTC	CSARLDSQVYDEQFF
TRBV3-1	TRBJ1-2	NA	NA	TGTGCCAGCAGCCAAGACGGATCTTCCGGGACACCTTATGGCTACACCTTC	CASSQDGSSGTPYGYTF
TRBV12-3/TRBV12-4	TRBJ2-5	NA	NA	TGTGCCAGCAGCGACCCCAGGGGGGGGGAGACCCAGTACTTC	CASSDPRGGETQYF
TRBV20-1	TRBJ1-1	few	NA	TGCAGTGCTAGAGTATTGAACACTGAAGCTTTCTTT	CSARVLNTEAFF
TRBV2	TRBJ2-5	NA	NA	TGTGCCAGCAGTGAGGAAGGGACTCCCCGTCACTTC	CASSEEGTPRHF
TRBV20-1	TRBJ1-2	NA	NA	TGCAGTGCTCGATATAACTATGGCTACACCTTC	CSARYNYGYTF
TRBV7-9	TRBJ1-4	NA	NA	TGTGCCAGCAGCTTAGCCGGAGGGGAGGAAAAACTGTTTTTT	CASSLAGGEEKLFF
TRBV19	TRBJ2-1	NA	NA	TGTGCCAGTGGGTATCAGGGTGAGCAGTTCTTC	CASGYQGEQFF
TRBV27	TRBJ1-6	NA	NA	TGTGCCAGCAGTTTCCGGGGGTTGGGTTCACCCCTCCACTTT	CASSFRGLGSPLHF
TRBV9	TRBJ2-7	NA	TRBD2	TGTGCCAGCAGCCCTAGAGCGGGGGAAGCCGTCTACGAGCAGTACTTC	CASSPRAGEAVYEQYF
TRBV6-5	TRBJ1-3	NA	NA	TGTGCCAGCAGTTACTCGAAAAGAAACACCATATATTTT	CASSYSKRNTIYF
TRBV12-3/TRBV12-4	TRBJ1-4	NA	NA	TGTGCCAGCAGCTCTTACCGGGTGGCACCACTTGCAACTAATGAAAAACTGTTTTTT	CASSSYRVAPLATNEKLFF
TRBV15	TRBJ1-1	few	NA	TGTGCCGCCAAGACATATTGGGGGGACACTGAAGCTTTCTTT	CAAKTYWGDTEAFF
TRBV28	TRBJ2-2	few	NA	TGTGCCAGCAGTTTATCCAGGGGAGGTGACACCGGGGAGCTGTTTTTT	CASSLSRGGDTGELFF
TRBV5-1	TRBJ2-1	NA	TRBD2	TGCGCCAGCAGCTGGGGGACTAGCGGGAGACAGAAAGAGCAGTTCTTC	CASSWGTSGRQKEQFF
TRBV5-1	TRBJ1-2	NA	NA	TGCGCCAGCAGCTACCGGGCCACCGGGGACCAGTTCTATGGCTACACCTTC	CASSYRATGDQFYGYTF
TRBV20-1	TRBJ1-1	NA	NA	TGCAGTGCTAGAAAGGCAGGGAACACTGAAGCTTTCTTT	CSARKAGNTEAFF
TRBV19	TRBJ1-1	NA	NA	TGTGCCAGTGCCCATGCGGGGAGGAACACTGAAGCTTTCTTT	CASAHAGRNTEAFF
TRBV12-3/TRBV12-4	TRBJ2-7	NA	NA	TGTGCCAGCAGTTCTAGAGACGAGCAGTACTTC	CASSSRDEQYF
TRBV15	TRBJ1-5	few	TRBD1	TGTGCCACCAGCAAACAGGGGGCGGGTAATCAGCCCCAGCATTTT	CATSKQGAGNQPQHF